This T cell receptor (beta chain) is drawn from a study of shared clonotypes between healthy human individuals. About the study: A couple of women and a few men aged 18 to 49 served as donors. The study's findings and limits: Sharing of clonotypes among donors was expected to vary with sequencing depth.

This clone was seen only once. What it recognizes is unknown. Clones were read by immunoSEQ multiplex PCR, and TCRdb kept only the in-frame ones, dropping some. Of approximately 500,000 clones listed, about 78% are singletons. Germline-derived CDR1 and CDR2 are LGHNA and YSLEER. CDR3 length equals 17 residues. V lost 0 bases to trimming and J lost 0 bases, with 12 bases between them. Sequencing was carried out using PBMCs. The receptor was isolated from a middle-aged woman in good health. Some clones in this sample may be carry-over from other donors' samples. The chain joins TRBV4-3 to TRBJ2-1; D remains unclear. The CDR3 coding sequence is TGCGCCAGCAGCCAAGATTTTGGCAGGAGCTCCTACAATGAGCAGTTCTTC. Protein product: CASSQDFGRSSYNEQFF.